Listed below are T cell receptor beta chains from one sample, sequenced in a study of T cells in Graves' hyperthyroidism and ophthalmopathy. TCRdb re-analysed the multiplex PCR reads in MiXCR, keeping a single row per CDR3 protein. Of about 200,000 distinct CDR3 sequences in the sample, about a sixth are singletons; the top ten hold roughly 49%. The sample comprised blood. These receptors were obtained from a woman in her 50s with Graves' hyperthyroidism. Each CDR3 is given with its conserved first and last residue. Fields, in order: V gene, J gene, clone size, D gene, CDR3 protein, CDR3 DNA. A D gene is named only where the DNA matches it firmly. Clone size, where shown, is once, few, many, or a class for clones that have expanded.

V: TRBV6-1
J: TRBJ2-5
size: many
D: -
CDR3: CASSRYSAQRGETQYF
DNA: TGTGCCAGCAGCCGCTACTCAGCCCAGAGGGGAGAGACCCAGTACTTC

V: TRBV2
J: TRBJ2-7
size: many
D: -
CDR3: CASSEAGTLGYEQYF
DNA: TGTGCCAGCAGTGAAGCTGGCACCCTCGGGTACGAGCAGTACTTC

V: TRBV6-1
J: TRBJ2-7
size: many
D: -
CDR3: CASTQSANFGHEQYF
DNA: TGTGCCAGCACCCAGTCGGCGAATTTCGGACACGAGCAGTACTTC

V: TRBV2
J: TRBJ1-2
size: many
D: -
CDR3: CASRRQTNYGYTF
DNA: TGTGCCAGCAGGAGACAGACCAACTATGGCTACACCTTC

V: TRBV3-1
J: TRBJ2-7
size: few
D: TRBD2
CDR3: CASSQDVLAGVQYF
DNA: TGTGCCAGCAGCCAAGATGTTCTAGCGGGAGTGCAGTACTTC

V: TRBV10-3
J: TRBJ1-5
size: -
D: -
CDR3: CAISDTEDQPQHF
DNA: TGTGCCATCAGTGACACGGAAGATCAGCCCCAGCATTTT

V: TRBV20-1
J: TRBJ1-5
size: -
D: -
CDR3: CSARDPQGNQPQHF
DNA: TGCAGTGCTAGAGATCCGCAGGGAAATCAGCCCCAGCATTTT

V: TRBV19
J: TRBJ1-2
size: many
D: -
CDR3: CASSRRPGSGEGYTF
DNA: TGTGCCAGTAGCCGCCGCCCCGGGAGCGGAGAGGGCTACACCTTC

V: TRBV28
J: TRBJ2-3
size: -
D: -
CDR3: CASSQIRLAPMNTDTQYF
DNA: TGTGCCAGCAGCCAAATCCGGCTAGCGCCCATGAACACAGATACGCAGTATTTT

V: TRBV20-1
J: TRBJ2-5
size: few
D: TRBD2
CDR3: CSARDTILAGAGETQYF
DNA: TGCAGTGCTAGAGATACAATACTAGCGGGAGCAGGAGAGACCCAGTACTTC

V: TRBV6-1
J: TRBJ2-1
size: many
D: TRBD1
CDR3: CASSPVTGYNEQFF
DNA: TGTGCCAGCAGCCCCGTGACAGGGTACAATGAGCAGTTCTTC

V: TRBV7-9
J: TRBJ1-2
size: -
D: -
CDR3: CASSQRTYGYTF
DNA: TGTGCCAGCAGCCAAAGGACCTATGGCTACACCTTC

V: TRBV10-3
J: TRBJ2-5
size: -
D: -
CDR3: CATEGAVQETQYF
DNA: TGTGCCACCGAAGGGGCGGTCCAAGAGACCCAGTACTTC

V: TRBV19
J: TRBJ2-5
size: many
D: -
CDR3: CASSIEGRTVETQYF
DNA: TGTGCCAGTAGTATAGAGGGCAGGACTGTGGAGACCCAGTACTTC

V: TRBV12-3/TRBV12-4
J: TRBJ2-5
size: -
D: -
CDR3: CASSYSRGLGGETQYF
DNA: TGTGCCAGCAGTTACTCGAGGGGACTGGGTGGAGAGACCCAGTACTTC

V: TRBV30
J: TRBJ2-1
size: many
D: -
CDR3: CAWSTIAWEQFF
DNA: TGTGCCTGGAGTACAATAGCTTGGGAGCAGTTCTTC

V: TRBV12-3/TRBV12-4
J: TRBJ2-3
size: many
D: -
CDR3: CASSLRRDTQYF
DNA: TGTGCCAGCAGTTTACGGCGGGATACGCAGTATTTT

V: TRBV28
J: TRBJ2-7
size: many
D: -
CDR3: CASSPPAQGSSEQYF
DNA: TGTGCCAGCAGTCCTCCCGCCCAGGGCAGCTCCGAGCAGTACTTC

V: TRBV27
J: TRBJ2-7
size: few
D: TRBD1
CDR3: CASSLKGQYYEQYF
DNA: TGTGCCAGCAGTTTAAAGGGACAGTACTACGAGCAGTACTTC

V: TRBV4-1
J: TRBJ2-1
size: many
D: TRBD2
CDR3: CASSQDVTSGRASEQFF
DNA: TGCGCCAGCAGCCAAGATGTAACTAGCGGGAGGGCTAGTGAGCAGTTCTTC

V: TRBV2
J: TRBJ2-5
size: -
D: -
CDR3: CASSDLIGFTETQYF
DNA: TGTGCCAGCAGTGATCTGATAGGTTTTACAGAGACCCAGTACTTC

V: TRBV5-1
J: TRBJ2-1
size: many
D: -
CDR3: CASSTSGTYNEQFF
DNA: TGCGCCAGCAGTACGTCCGGGACCTACAATGAGCAGTTCTTC

V: TRBV6-1
J: TRBJ1-2
size: many
D: -
CDR3: CASSPPGTQRGYTF
DNA: TGTGCCAGCAGTCCACCCGGGACTCAGAGGGGCTACACCTTC

V: TRBV5-1
J: TRBJ2-2
size: few
D: -
CDR3: CASSQQNSGELFF
DNA: TGCGCCAGCAGCCAACAGAATTCCGGGGAGCTGTTTTTT

V: TRBV3-1
J: TRBJ2-1
size: many
D: -
CDR3: CASSQEIGSSYNEQFF
DNA: TGTGCCAGCAGCCAAGAGATAGGGAGCTCCTACAATGAGCAGTTCTTC

V: TRBV7-6
J: TRBJ1-2
size: many
D: -
CDR3: CASSVTGYGYTF
DNA: TGTGCCAGCAGCGTAACAGGGTATGGCTACACCTTC

V: TRBV19
J: TRBJ2-7
size: -
D: -
CDR3: CASSSRAVDEQYF
DNA: TGTGCCAGTAGTTCACGGGCCGTTGACGAGCAGTACTTC

V: TRBV27
J: TRBJ2-7
size: many
D: -
CDR3: CASSLRRDTSRGEQYF
DNA: TGTGCCAGCAGTTTGCGTCGGGATACCTCTAGGGGCGAGCAGTACTTC

V: TRBV13
J: TRBJ2-1
size: -
D: -
CDR3: CASSLGRVARENEQFF
DNA: TGTGCCAGCAGCTTAGGTAGGGTAGCGAGGGAAAATGAGCAGTTCTTC

V: TRBV5-4
J: TRBJ2-7
size: -
D: -
CDR3: CASGEGGSRAYEQYF
DNA: TGTGCCAGCGGGGAGGGGGGCTCCCGCGCCTACGAGCAGTACTTC

V: TRBV27
J: TRBJ1-4
size: -
D: TRBD1
CDR3: CASSFRDSLGKLFF
DNA: TGTGCCAGCAGTTTTCGGGACAGCCTGGGGAAACTGTTTTTT

V: TRBV28
J: TRBJ1-3
size: -
D: -
CDR3: CASSSGVNTIYF
DNA: TGTGCCAGCAGTTCTGGGGTCAACACCATATATTTT

V: TRBV2
J: TRBJ2-1
size: -
D: -
CDR3: CASSPGTVSDEQFF
DNA: TGTGCCAGCAGTCCCGGGACGGTTAGCGATGAGCAGTTCTTC

V: TRBV9
J: TRBJ2-3
size: few
D: -
CDR3: CASSSAGYTDTQYF
DNA: TGTGCCAGCAGTTCAGCGGGCTACACAGATACGCAATATTTT

V: TRBV19
J: TRBJ1-3
size: few
D: -
CDR3: CASSIRGNTIYF
DNA: TGTGCCAGTAGTATTAGAGGAAACACCATATATTTT

V: TRBV7-3
J: TRBJ2-5
size: many
D: -
CDR3: CASSPNRAAEAQYF
DNA: TGTGCCAGCAGCCCAAACAGGGCAGCGGAGGCCCAGTACTTC

V: TRBV10-1
J: TRBJ2-5
size: -
D: TRBD1
CDR3: CASSNYRGLQETQYF
DNA: TGCGCCAGCAGTAACTACAGGGGGCTACAAGAGACCCAGTACTTC

V: TRBV6-1
J: TRBJ1-6
size: few
D: -
CDR3: CASRTGASPLHF
DNA: TGTGCCAGCAGGACAGGCGCGTCACCCCTCCACTTT

V: TRBV5-4
J: TRBJ2-2
size: -
D: -
CDR3: CASSLDAPKGGAGELFF
DNA: TGTGCCAGCAGCTTGGACGCGCCGAAAGGAGGGGCCGGGGAGCTGTTTTTT

V: TRBV11-3
J: TRBJ2-7
size: many
D: -
CDR3: CASSLAGNLGAYEQYF
DNA: TGTGCCAGCAGCTTAGCCGGGAACCTAGGGGCCTACGAGCAGTACTTC

V: TRBV11-1
J: TRBJ2-7
size: many
D: -
CDR3: CASSLEARRGNEQYF
DNA: TGTGCCAGCAGCTTAGAAGCGAGGCGAGGGAACGAGCAGTACTTC

V: TRBV7-6
J: TRBJ2-7
size: once
D: -
CDR3: CASSLAMDSGVYSYEQYF
DNA: TGTGCCAGCAGCTTAGCAATGGATTCGGGTGTCTATTCCTACGAGCAGTACTTC

V: TRBV28
J: TRBJ2-1
size: many
D: TRBD2
CDR3: CASALGVAGEREQFF
DNA: TGTGCCAGCGCACTAGGAGTAGCGGGAGAACGGGAGCAGTTCTTC

V: TRBV24-1
J: TRBJ1-5
size: many
D: TRBD1
CDR3: CATSDSGQANQPQHF
DNA: TGTGCCACCAGTGATTCGGGACAGGCAAATCAGCCCCAGCATTTT

V: TRBV7-9
J: TRBJ2-7
size: many
D: TRBD1
CDR3: CASSTRQGPEYEQYF
DNA: TGTGCCAGCAGCACTCGACAGGGCCCTGAATACGAGCAGTACTTC